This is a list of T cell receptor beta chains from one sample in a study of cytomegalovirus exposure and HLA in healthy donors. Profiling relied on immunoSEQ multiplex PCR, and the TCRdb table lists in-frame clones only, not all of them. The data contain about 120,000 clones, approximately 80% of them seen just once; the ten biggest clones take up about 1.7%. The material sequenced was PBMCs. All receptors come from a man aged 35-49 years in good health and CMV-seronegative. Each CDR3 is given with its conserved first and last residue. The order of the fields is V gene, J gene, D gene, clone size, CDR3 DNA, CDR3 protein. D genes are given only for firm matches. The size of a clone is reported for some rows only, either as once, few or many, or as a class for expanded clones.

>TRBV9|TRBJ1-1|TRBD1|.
TGTGCCAGCAGCGCGACAGGGACCGGCACTGAAGCTTTCTTT
CASSATGTGTEAFF
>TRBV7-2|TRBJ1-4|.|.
TGTGCCAGCAGCTGGAGACAGTCAACTAATGAAAAACTGTTTTTT
CASSWRQSTNEKLFF
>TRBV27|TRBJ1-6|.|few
TGTGCCACCCTACAGGGATTTGGTTCACCCCTCCACTTT
CATLQGFGSPLHF
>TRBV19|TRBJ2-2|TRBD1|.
TGTGCCAGTAGTACACCGGGACAGGGTCCAAGCACCGGGGAGCTGTTTTTT
CASSTPGQGPSTGELFF
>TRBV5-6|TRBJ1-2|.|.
TGTGCCAGCAGCTTGGGGGGCGGCTACACCTTC
CASSLGGGYTF
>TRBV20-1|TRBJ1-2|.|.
TGCAGTGCCTCGACTAGCTATGGCTACACCTTC
CSASTSYGYTF
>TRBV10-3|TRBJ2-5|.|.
TGTGCCATCAGTGGGGGGGCGGGAGACAGGGAGACCCAGTACTTC
CAISGGAGDRETQYF
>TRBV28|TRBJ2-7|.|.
TGTGCCAGCACCCCAGCCGGGGTTCCCTACGAGCAGTACTTC
CASTPAGVPYEQYF
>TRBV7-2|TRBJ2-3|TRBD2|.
TGTGCCAGCAGCCTCTTAGCGGGGGGGCCGACAGATACGCAGTATTTT
CASSLLAGGPTDTQYF
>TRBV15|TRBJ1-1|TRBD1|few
TGTGCCACCAGCAGAACCAAAAGCCCGACAGGGATGAACACTGAAGCTTTCTTT
CATSRTKSPTGMNTEAFF
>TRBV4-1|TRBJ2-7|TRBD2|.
TGCGCCAGCACCATGTCCGCGGGAGGCGGGCAGTACTTC
CASTMSAGGGQYF
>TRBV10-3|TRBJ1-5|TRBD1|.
TGTGCCATCAGCCGGGACAGGGATCAGCCCCAGCATTTT
CAISRDRDQPQHF
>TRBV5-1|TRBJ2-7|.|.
TGCGCCAGCAGCTTGGGGGCGACAGGACCGAGCGAGCAGTACTTC
CASSLGATGPSEQYF
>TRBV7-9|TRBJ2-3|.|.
TGTGCCAGCAGCTTTACCGGGCTAGCTAAAGATACGCAGTATTTT
CASSFTGLAKDTQYF
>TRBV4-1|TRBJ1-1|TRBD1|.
TGCGCCAGCAGCCAAGACCTACGGACAGGGAGGAACACTGAAGCTTTCTTT
CASSQDLRTGRNTEAFF
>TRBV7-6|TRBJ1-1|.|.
TGTGCCAGCAGCTTTTGGAGGAGGACCGATGTCATGAACACTGAAGCTTTCTTT
CASSFWRRTDVMNTEAFF
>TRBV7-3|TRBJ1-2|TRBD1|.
TGTGCCAGCAGCTTCTCTGGACAGGGGTCTGGCTACACCTTC
CASSFSGQGSGYTF